This T cell receptor beta chain was observed in a study of blood T cell repertoires in COVID-19. Germline-derived CDR1 and CDR2 are LGHDT and YNNKEL (reference sequence). The CDR3 has 11 residues. V was trimmed by 1 base and J by 11 bases, leaving 8 bases between them. Libraries were prepared by immunoSEQ multiplex PCR; TCRdb keeps only in-frame clonotypes and omits some of them. This sample has roughly 290,000 clones, with about 91% found just once. This sequence joins TRBV3-1 (or the pseudogene TRBV3-2) and TRBJ2-5; D not certain. This sequence originates from an older woman with acute or convalescent COVID-19. Sequenced input: peripheral blood. The CDR3 nucleotides read TGTGCCAGCAGCCAAGTACAGTTTCAGTACTTC. Amino acid sequence: CASSQVQFQYF.